The next 24 T cell receptor beta chains were all read from a single sample in a study of OX40 agonist ivuxolimab in advanced cancers. Sequencing used immunoSEQ multiplex PCR; TCRdb keeps in-frame clones, though not all of them. Of about 73,000 clones listed, 92% are singletons. Sequences were derived from CD4+ or CD8+ T cells sorted from blood, sampled in a trial of the OX40 agonist ivuxolimab. All receptors derive from an adult with an advanced solid tumor such as melanoma, head and neck, liver or kidney cancer.

The rearrangement links TRBV19 to TRBJ1-4, with 8 bases that match TRBD1. CDR3 length equals 17 residues. CDR1 LNHDA and CDR2 SQIVND come from the germline V gene (reference sequence). Trimming at V came to 5 bases and at J to 4 bases, leaving 12 bases not matched to a gene. The CDR3 coding sequence is TGTGCCAGTAGTCCCATGGACAGGGTCCGTATTAATGAAAAACTGTTTTTT. Translating it yields CASSPMDRVRINEKLFF.

V usage is TRBV4-3 and J usage is TRBJ2-1; D is unclear. Trimming shortened V by 0 bases and J by 6 bases, and 9 bases separated the two germline ends. The CDR3 is 14 amino acids. Germline CDR1 reads LGHNA; CDR2 reads YSLEER. The CDR3 loop reads CASSQESNSNEQFF. The CDR3 DNA follows: TGCGCCAGCAGCCAAGAAAGTAACAGCAATGAGCAGTTCTTC.

The V and J genes are TRBV9 and TRBJ2-2, with no clear D. Germline CDR1 is SGDLS and CDR2 is YYNGEE. The CDR3 contains 16 residues. Deletions cut 1 base from V and 6 bases from J, with 16 bases between. CDR3: CASSVPPSPYSGELFF. CDR3 sequence (DNA): TGTGCCAGCAGCGTACCCCCCTCCCCCTATTCCGGGGAGCTGTTTTTT.

This chain links TRBV6-5 with TRBJ1-1; D gene uncertain. Trimming shortened V by 5 bases and J by 1 base, and 8 bases separated the two germline ends. CDR3 length: 13 amino acids. From germline, CDR1 is MNHEY and CDR2 SVGAGI. The chain's CDR3 is CASSLRANTEAFF. The CDR3 nucleotides are TGTGCCAGCAGTCTGCGGGCGAACACTGAAGCTTTCTTT.

This CDR3 is CASSLFGGGTGNTGELFF. For the CDR3, the DNA is TGTGCCAGCAGTTTGTTCGGAGGTGGGACTGGGAACACCGGGGAGCTGTTTTTT. The V call is TRBV27, the J call TRBJ2-2; the D gene is possibly TRBD2 (6 bases). Germline-derived CDR1 and CDR2 are MNHEY and SMNVEV (reference sequence). Trimming took 3 bases from V and 1 from J, leaving 18 bases between them. The length of the CDR3 is 18 residues.

The chain is built from TRBV5-1 and TRBJ2-7, with TRBD2 matching over 11 bases. Per the germline V gene, CDR1 is SGHRS and CDR2 is YFSETQ. Germline trimming cut 4 bases from V and 6 bases from J; bases unmatched to any gene: 9. The CDR3 is made up of 15 amino acids. In DNA form, the CDR3 reads TGCGCCAGCAGCACACGACTAGCGGGAACAGGCGAGCAGTACTTC. It codes for CASSTRLAGTGEQYF.

The chain couples TRBV21-1 to TRBJ1-5; the table assigns TRBD1, which was not confirmed against the DNA. TRBV21-1 is an annotated pseudogene. This CDR3 comprises 16 residues. As DNA, the CDR3 is TGTGCCAGCAGCAAAAAGGCGACAGTTAGCAATCAGCCCCAGCATTTT. Translated, it gives CASSKKATVSNQPQHF.

The J gene is TRBJ1-4, the V gene TRBV11-3, with 12 bases identical to TRBD1. The CDR3 totals 15 residues. V dropped 5 bases and J dropped 7; count of bases not matched to a gene: 5. Germline-derived CDR1 and CDR2 are SGHNT and YENEEA. CDR3 loop: CASSQGQGAPEKLFF. DNA for the CDR3: TGTGCCAGCAGCCAGGGACAGGGGGCGCCTGAAAAACTGTTTTTT.

The V and J genes are TRBV7-2 and TRBJ1-3; D gene unclear. The germline gives CDR1 SGHTA, CDR2 FQGNSA. This CDR3 has 15 residues. Between the trimmed V and J ends, which lost 5 bases and 0 bases, there was a span of 11 bases. The CDR3 sequence: CASSAQMGSGNTIYF. CDR3 in DNA: TGTGCCAGCAGCGCTCAGATGGGCTCTGGAAACACCATATATTTT.

This clone was seen just once. The chain uses TRBV18 and TRBJ1-4; 8 nucleotides agree with TRBD1. The germline CDR1 and CDR2 sequences are KGHSH and LQKENI. The CDR3 length is 17 residues. Trimming cost V 2 bases and J 2 bases; bases outside gene matches: 7. The DNA of the CDR3 is TGTGCCAGCTCACCAATGGCAGGGGGCGCGACTAATGAAAAACTGTTTTTT. Protein sequence: CASSPMAGGATNEKLFF.

The chain uses TRBV6-6 and TRBJ1-2; no clear D. The CDR3 contains 13 residues. Germline CDR1 MNHNY, CDR2 SVGAGI (reference sequence). Trimming shortened V by 5 bases and J by 3 bases, and 10 bases separated the two germline ends. CDR3 in DNA: TGTGCCAGCAGTGAGGGATTTGACTATGGCTACACCTTC. Amino acid sequence: CASSEGFDYGYTF.

This sequence joins TRBV19 and TRBJ2-1; 9 bases are shared with TRBD1. V was pared by 10 bases and J by 7 bases, with 11 bases of the junction left unmatched. The germline V gene has CDR1 LNHDA and CDR2 SQIVND (reference sequence). CDR3 length equals 14 residues. The CDR3 coding sequence is TGTGCCACGCGAACAGGGGGCGGTCTTAATGAGCAGTTCTTC. It encodes CATRTGGGLNEQFF.

This chain uses TRBV4-3 with TRBJ2-7; D is perhaps TRBD2 (6 bases). Between the trimmed V and J ends, which lost 1 base and 2 bases, there was a span of 18 bases. Germline loops: CDR1 LGHNA, CDR2 YSLEER. The CDR3 length is 17 residues. CDR3 DNA sequence: TGCGCCAGCAGCCAAGGCGGGGATTGGCTAGGGGCCTACGAGCAGTACTTC. It codes for CASSQGGDWLGAYEQYF.

This clone appeared once. The CDR3 bases are TGTGCCAGCAGCCTGTCGACTGATCAAGAGACCCAGTACTTC. Translating gives CASSLSTDQETQYF. This rearrangement joins TRBV5-4 to TRBJ2-5; no reliable D call. V lost 4 bases, J lost 2 bases, and 12 bases lay in between. CDR3 length: 14 amino acids. Germline V CDR1 and CDR2: SGHNT, YYREEE (reference sequence).

The chain couples TRBV6-5 to TRBJ1-1, with D unresolved. The CDR3 is 16 amino acids. Germline lookup yields CDR1 MNHEY and CDR2 SVGAGI. Trimming shortened V by 0 bases and J by 1 base, and 12 bases separated the two germline ends. In DNA form, the CDR3 reads TGTGCCAGCAGTTACTCCCGAATGCGGTGGAACACTGAAGCTTTCTTT. Protein product: CASSYSRMRWNTEAFF.

The rearrangement joins TRBV5-1 to TRBJ2-1, with 10 nucleotides matching TRBD2. The CDR3 loop spans 18 amino acids. Germline V gene lookup returns CDR1 SGHRS and CDR2 YFSETQ. The V and J ends lost 0 bases and 0 bases, in that order; junction bases with no gene match: 6. In nucleotides, the CDR3 is TGCGCCAGCAGCTTGGCGGTAGCGGGAGGCTACTCCTACAATGAGCAGTTCTTC. Translating it yields CASSLAVAGGYSYNEQFF.

V usage is TRBV7-2 and J usage is TRBJ2-1; TRBD2 aligns across 14 bases. Trimming at V came to 1 base and at J to 10 bases, leaving 6 bases not matched to a gene. Germline CDR1 and CDR2: SGHTA and FQGNSA. This CDR3 has 16 amino acids. Written as DNA, the CDR3 is TGTGCCAGCAGCTTAGGTGGGACTAGCGGGAGAGGGGAGCAGTTCTTC. It specifies CASSLGGTSGRGEQFF.

The J gene is TRBJ2-5, the V gene TRBV11-3, with 7 bases aligning to TRBD2. The germline gives CDR1 SGHNT, CDR2 YENEEA. This CDR3 has 17 amino acids. V was clipped by 2 bases and J by 1 base; unmatched bases: 10. The CDR3 here is CASSLMGPASGQETQYF. CDR3 DNA sequence: TGTGCCAGCAGCTTAATGGGGCCAGCTAGCGGCCAAGAGACCCAGTACTTC. The variable domain in full, with the rest retrieved from reference TRBV11-3 and TRBJ2-5, is EAGVVQSPRYKIIEKKQPVAFWCNPISGHNTLYWYLQNLGQGPELLIRYENEEAVDDSQLPKDRFSAERLKGVDSTLKIQPAELGDSAVYLCASSLMGPASGQETQYFGPGTRLLVL.

The CDR3 sequence: CASSDLGTLGEQYF. CDR3 DNA sequence: TGTGCCAGCAGTGACTTGGGGACATTAGGCGAGCAGTACTTC. This sequence joins TRBV6-4 and TRBJ2-7, with a tentative D call TRBD1 (6 bases). The V end was cut by 1 base, the J end by 6 bases, with 13 bases between. CDR1 is MRHNA, CDR2 SNTAGT, per germline. The CDR3 length is 14 residues.

This chain links TRBV28 with TRBJ2-7; TRBD1 is a possible D gene (6 bases). Trimming shortened V by 6 bases and J by 3 bases, and 15 bases separated the two germline ends. CDR3 length: 14 amino acids. Germline CDR1 reads MDHEN; CDR2 reads SYDVKM. In DNA, the CDR3 is TGTGCCAGCAGGGGCTTAGACAGGAACTACGAGCAGTACTTC. Translated: CASRGLDRNYEQYF.

CDR3 protein: CAWSPGLDQPQHF. The CDR3, as DNA: TGTGCCTGGAGTCCAGGTTTGGATCAGCCCCAGCATTTT. The V call is TRBV30, the J call TRBJ1-5, with D unresolved. With 2 bases removed from V and 5 bases from J, the gap between germline ends came to 10 bases. Germline V lookup: CDR1 GTSNPN, CDR2 SVGIG (reference sequence). The CDR3 totals 13 residues.

The V and J genes are TRBV10-2 and TRBJ2-3, with unresolved D. The germline V and J ends were trimmed by 4 bases and 9 bases, with 5 bases remaining between them. The CDR3 covers 10 residues. CDR1 WSHSY and CDR2 SAAADI come from the germline V gene. This CDR3 is CASSAVTQYF. CDR3 nucleotide sequence: TGCGCCAGCAGTGCGGTAACGCAGTATTTT.

The rearrangement uses TRBV6-1 and TRBJ2-7; D perhaps matches TRBD1 (5 bases). CDR1 MNHNS and CDR2 SASEGT come from the germline V gene. Trimming cost V 6 bases and J 6 bases, with 15 bases left between them. The CDR3 is made up of 13 amino acids. The CDR3 sequence is CASSQGMTTEQYF. CDR3 nucleotides: TGTGCCAGCAGCCAGGGAATGACGACCGAGCAGTACTTC.

This clone was observed once. The chain recombines TRBV19 with TRBJ2-7; tentatively, D is TRBD1 or TRBD2 (7 bases each). The CDR3 length is 14 residues. V shed 8 bases and J shed 0 bases, with 14 bases lying between them. CDR1 and CDR2 (germline): LNHDA, SQIVND (reference sequence). CDR3 bases: TGTGCCAGTCGGCAGGGGGGGAGCTCCTACGAGCAGTACTTC. Amino acid sequence: CASRQGGSSYEQYF.